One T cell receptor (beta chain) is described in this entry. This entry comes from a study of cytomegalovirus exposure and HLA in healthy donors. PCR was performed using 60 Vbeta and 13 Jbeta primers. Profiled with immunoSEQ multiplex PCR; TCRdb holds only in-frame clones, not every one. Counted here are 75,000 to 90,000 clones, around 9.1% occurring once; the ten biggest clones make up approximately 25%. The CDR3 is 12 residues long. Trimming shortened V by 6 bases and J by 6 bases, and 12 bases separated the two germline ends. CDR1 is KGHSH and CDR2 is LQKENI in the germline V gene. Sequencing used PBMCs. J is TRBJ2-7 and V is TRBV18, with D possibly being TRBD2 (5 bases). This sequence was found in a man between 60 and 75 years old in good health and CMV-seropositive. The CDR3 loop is CASSPARGEQYF. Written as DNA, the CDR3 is TGTGCCAGCTCCCCGGCTCGGGGCGAGCAGTACTTC. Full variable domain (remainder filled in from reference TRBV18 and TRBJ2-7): NAGVMQNPRHLVRRRGQEARLRCSPMKGHSHVYWYRQLPEEGLKFMVYLQKENIIDESGMPKERFSAEFPKEGPSILRIQQVVRGDSAAYFCASSPARGEQYFGPGTRLTVT.